A few counts support the clone carrying this TCR beta chain. This specimen comes from a study of human T cells and chemical hapten exposure. Time point specified: patch test 1, 2 weeks after DPC sensitization. Treatment denoted: therapeutic diphenylcyclopropenone sensitization with weekly scalp DPC. TCRdb re-analysed the RACE reads in MiXCR, keeping a single row per CDR3 protein. Of about 360,000 distinct CDR3 sequences in the sample, under 9% were seen once. This TCR was sampled from a woman under 30 with alopecia areata. Some clones in this sample may be carry-over from other donors' samples. Sequenced material: whole blood, taken in connection with sensitization to the hapten diphenylcyclopropenone (DPC).

The CDR3 nucleotides read TGTGCCAGCTCCCTTTCCTCGCTCAATACGCAGTATTTT. This translates into CASSLSSLNTQYF. The V gene is TRBV27, the J gene TRBJ2-3; D remains ambiguous. The CDR3 extends over 13 amino acids. Germline values: CDR1 MNHEY, CDR2 SMNVEV (reference sequence). V lost 8 bases to trimming and J lost 7 bases, with 16 bases between them.